This T cell receptor beta chain was profiled in a study of T cells after yellow fever vaccination. Germline trimming cut 5 bases from V and 14 bases from J; bases unmatched to any gene: 13. CDR3 length: 14 residues. CDR1 is MGHRA and CDR2 is YSYEKL in the germline V gene. Template-switching 5'RACE yielded the TCR cDNA; a universal primer site and UMIs were added in the process. TCRdb ran MiXCR on the 5' RACE reads and lists one entry per CDR3 protein. Of 450,000 to 600,000 distinct CDR3 sequences listed, roughly a sixth were seen once; the top ten hold roughly 17%. Findings of the study overall: Reappearance after the booster was seen for most primary-vaccination clones, at 95% to 97% CD4 and roughly 90% CD8. Although most clonotypes did not, a small share appeared in both CD4 and CD8 compartments. It was a weaker secondary response, yet one that peaked faster, at day 5 versus 15.

In its sample, this clonotype was seen once. The antigen is undetermined. This chain connects TRBV4-1 to TRBJ2-1, with 9 positions matching TRBD1. The clonotype originates from a man between 18 and 29 years old who received the YFV17D yellow fever vaccine. The source material was PBMCs, sampled 4 to 6 days after the first yellow fever vaccination. CDR3 DNA: TGCGCCAGCAGCGACCCGGGACAGGGATTTTCTAAGTTCTTC. Amino acid sequence: CASSDPGQGFSKFF.